Included here is one TCR beta chain sequence, with context. The antigen is unknown. This entry belongs to a study of cytomegalovirus exposure and HLA in healthy donors. Regarding the study as a whole: For cytomegalovirus status, the classifier reportedly gave diagnoses with high specificity and sensitivity.

The PCR used 60 Vbeta and 13 Jbeta primers. Source study methods: Later work found 65 million to 90 million unique TCR beta chains, with 9.5 million to 14 million shared. Repertoires were generated with immunoSEQ multiplex PCR, while TCRdb's copy carries only in-frame clones and drops some. V and J calls and clone size are given by that table; D and trimming were obtained from the DNA. The table records over 100,000 clones, approximately 80% of them present only once. This CDR3 contains 16 residues. V was pared by 1 base and J by 2 bases, with 15 bases between. The germline CDR1 and CDR2 sequences are SGHNT and YYREEE (reference sequence).

The genes are TRBV5-4 and TRBJ1-2, with D tentatively TRBD1 (5 bases). Sequencing input: PBMCs. This clonotype originated in a woman between 18 and 30 years old in good health and CMV-seropositive. CDR3 in DNA: TGTGCCAGCAGCTTGTGGCCCGTGGACAAGAACTATGGCTACACCTTC. Translation: CASSLWPVDKNYGYTF. Based on the CDR3 plus reference TRBV5-4 and TRBJ1-2, the full variable domain is ETGVTQSPTHLIKTRGQQVTLRCSSQSGHNTVSWYQQALGQGPQFIFQYYREEENGRGNFPPRFSGLQFPNYSSELNVNALELDDSALYLCASSLWPVDKNYGYTFGSGTRLTVV.